The rows below give T cell receptor beta chains drawn from one sample of a study of control samples from healthy donors and cancer patients. Only in-frame clones appear in the TCRdb table, and some are missing; sequencing was by immunoSEQ multiplex PCR. The repertoire consists of approximately 190,000 clones, with 91% occurring once and the leading ten covering roughly 1.9%. Sequenced material: blood. The source is a young man in good health. The CDR3 runs from the conserved cysteine through the conserved F or W. Each record gives: D gene, J gene, clone size, V gene, CDR3 DNA, CDR3 protein. The D gene is left open where the match is weak. Clone size is not always given. Where it is, it says once, few, many or a class for expanded clones.

D gene: -
J gene: TRBJ2-3
clone size: -
V gene: TRBV29-1
CDR3 DNA: TGCAGCGTTGGTGACTTGGCGGCCCGGGGAGATACGCAGTATTTT
CDR3 protein: CSVGDLAARGDTQYF

D gene: -
J gene: TRBJ1-1
clone size: -
V gene: TRBV18
CDR3 DNA: TGTGCCAGCTCACCGGACAGCGGAAAGAACACTGAAGCTTTCTTT
CDR3 protein: CASSPDSGKNTEAFF

D gene: TRBD1
J gene: TRBJ1-6
clone size: -
V gene: TRBV7-2
CDR3 DNA: TGTGCCAGCAGCTTAGCGGGACAGGGGTATTCACCCCTCCACTTT
CDR3 protein: CASSLAGQGYSPLHF

D gene: TRBD2
J gene: TRBJ2-1
clone size: -
V gene: TRBV14
CDR3 DNA: TGTGCCAGCAGCCAAGAACTAGCGGTCAATGAGCAGTTCTTC
CDR3 protein: CASSQELAVNEQFF

D gene: -
J gene: TRBJ1-4
clone size: -
V gene: TRBV7-9
CDR3 DNA: TGTGCCAGCAGCTTAGCGGAAGCCGGCCGGGGGGAACTGTTTTTT
CDR3 protein: CASSLAEAGRGELFF

D gene: TRBD1
J gene: TRBJ1-5
clone size: -
V gene: TRBV6-5
CDR3 DNA: TGTGCCAGCAGAAGAGGGACAGGGGGGAATCAGCCCCAGCATTTT
CDR3 protein: CASRRGTGGNQPQHF

D gene: TRBD2
J gene: TRBJ2-7
clone size: -
V gene: TRBV2
CDR3 DNA: TGTGCCAGCATTAGCGGGGATACCTACGAGCAGTACTTC
CDR3 protein: CASISGDTYEQYF

D gene: TRBD1
J gene: TRBJ2-2
clone size: once
V gene: TRBV13
CDR3 DNA: TGTGCCAGCAGCTTACCAACAGGGGGTAACACCGGGGAGCTGTTTTTT
CDR3 protein: CASSLPTGGNTGELFF

D gene: -
J gene: TRBJ1-2
clone size: -
V gene: TRBV20-1
CDR3 DNA: TGCAGTGCTAGTATCGGGGGGCAGGATGGCTACACCTTC
CDR3 protein: CSASIGGQDGYTF

D gene: -
J gene: TRBJ2-6
clone size: once
V gene: TRBV5-1
CDR3 DNA: TGCGCCAGCAGCGGGACTGGCTCTGGGGCCAACGTCCTGACTTTC
CDR3 protein: CASSGTGSGANVLTF

D gene: TRBD1
J gene: TRBJ2-1
clone size: once
V gene: TRBV10-3
CDR3 DNA: TGTGCCATCAGTGTGGACAGGTGGGGTGAGCAGTTCTTC
CDR3 protein: CAISVDRWGEQFF

D gene: -
J gene: TRBJ1-2
clone size: -
V gene: TRBV19
CDR3 DNA: TGTGCCAGTAGTATAGGTAGTCCCGTCGGGGGCTACACCTTC
CDR3 protein: CASSIGSPVGGYTF

D gene: -
J gene: TRBJ1-4
clone size: -
V gene: TRBV7-9
CDR3 DNA: TGTGCCAGCAGCCCAGGGCCAACTAATGAAAAACTGTTTTTT
CDR3 protein: CASSPGPTNEKLFF

D gene: -
J gene: TRBJ2-1
clone size: -
V gene: TRBV5-1
CDR3 DNA: TGCGCCAGCAGCTTGGTTAGGTCATACAACAATGAGCAGTTCTTC
CDR3 protein: CASSLVRSYNNEQFF

D gene: -
J gene: TRBJ2-7
clone size: few
V gene: TRBV12-3/TRBV12-4
CDR3 DNA: TGTGCCAGCAGTGGGGGCGGACGGGAGCAGTACTTC
CDR3 protein: CASSGGGREQYF

D gene: TRBD1
J gene: TRBJ2-2
clone size: -
V gene: TRBV18
CDR3 DNA: TGTGCCAGCTCATCCGGACAGGGGGACACCGGGGAGCTGTTTTTT
CDR3 protein: CASSSGQGDTGELFF

D gene: -
J gene: TRBJ1-2
clone size: -
V gene: TRBV19
CDR3 DNA: TGTGCCAGTAGTCCCTCTCCCGGAGTAGGCTACACCTTC
CDR3 protein: CASSPSPGVGYTF

D gene: TRBD1
J gene: TRBJ1-2
clone size: -
V gene: TRBV5-6
CDR3 DNA: TGTGCCAGCAGCCAAGTGGGGACAGCCCGAAAACTCTATGGCTACACCTTC
CDR3 protein: CASSQVGTARKLYGYTF